These T cell receptor beta chains were read from a single sample in a study of Graves' ophthalmopathy and Graves' hyperthyroidism. One entry per CDR3 protein, called by TCRdb with MiXCR from the multiplex PCR reads. In the table there are 200,000 to 250,000 distinct CDR3 sequences, about 22% of which are singletons. Sequenced material: peripheral blood. All receptors derive from a woman between 45 and 65 years old with Graves' ophthalmopathy. The CDR3 runs from the conserved cysteine through the conserved F or W. Fields, in order: V gene, J gene, CDR3 protein.

V: TRBV29-1
J: TRBJ2-7
CDR3: CSVEDQGRSYEQYF

V: TRBV6-2/TRBV6-3
J: TRBJ2-2
CDR3: CASSYLGASNTGELFF

V: TRBV10-1
J: TRBJ1-2
CDR3: CATTEGGDLVGYTF

V: TRBV24-1
J: TRBJ1-2
CDR3: CATSAQHREGWGYTF

V: TRBV30
J: TRBJ2-4
CDR3: CAWSVAGGNIQYF

V: TRBV4-1
J: TRBJ1-1
CDR3: CASSLQGTEAFF

V: TRBV30
J: TRBJ1-6
CDR3: CAWRSNNSPLHF

V: TRBV24-1
J: TRBJ1-2
CDR3: CATSDGGGLHYGYTF

V: TRBV12-5
J: TRBJ2-2
CDR3: CASGLVGRLAGGPGELFF

V: TRBV20-1
J: TRBJ1-6
CDR3: CSAATTGVGSPLHF

V: TRBV3-1
J: TRBJ2-2
CDR3: CASSQPGYGTGELFF

V: TRBV29-1
J: TRBJ2-7
CDR3: CSVEASTGGEQYF

V: TRBV5-1
J: TRBJ2-7
CDR3: CASSLDRGGEEQYF

V: TRBV19
J: TRBJ1-2
CDR3: CASSMRGQDGNYGYTF

V: TRBV10-3
J: TRBJ2-1
CDR3: CAISESGGVGRLGRYNDQFF

V: TRBV6-1
J: TRBJ1-2
CDR3: CASSEVLWGYTF

V: TRBV2
J: TRBJ2-5
CDR3: CASKGGTQYF

V: TRBV28
J: TRBJ2-7
CDR3: CASNKAYEQYF